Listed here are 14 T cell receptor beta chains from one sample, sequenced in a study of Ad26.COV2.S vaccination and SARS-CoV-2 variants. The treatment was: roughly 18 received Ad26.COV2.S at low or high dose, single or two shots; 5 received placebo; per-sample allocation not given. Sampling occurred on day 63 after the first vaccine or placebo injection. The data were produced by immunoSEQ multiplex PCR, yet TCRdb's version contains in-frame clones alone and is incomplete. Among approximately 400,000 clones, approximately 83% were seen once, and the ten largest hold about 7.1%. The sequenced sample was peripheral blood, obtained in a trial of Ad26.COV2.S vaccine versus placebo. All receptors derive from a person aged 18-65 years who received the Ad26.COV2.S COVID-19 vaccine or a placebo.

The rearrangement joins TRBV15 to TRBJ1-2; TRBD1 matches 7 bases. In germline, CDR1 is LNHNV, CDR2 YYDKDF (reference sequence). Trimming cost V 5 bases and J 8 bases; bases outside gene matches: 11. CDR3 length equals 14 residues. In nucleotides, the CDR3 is TGTGCCACCAGCCGACCTCAGGGGGAAGGGGGCTACACCTTC. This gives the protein CATSRPQGEGGYTF.

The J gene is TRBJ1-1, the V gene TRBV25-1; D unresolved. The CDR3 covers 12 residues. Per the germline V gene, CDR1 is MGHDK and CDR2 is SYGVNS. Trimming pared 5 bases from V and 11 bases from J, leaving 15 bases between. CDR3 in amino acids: CASSSPIGRAFF. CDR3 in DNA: TGTGCCAGCAGTTCTCCGATAGGACGGGCTTTCTTT. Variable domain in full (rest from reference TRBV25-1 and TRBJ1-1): EADIYQTPRYLVIGTGKKITLECSQTMGHDKMYWYQQDPGMELHLIHYSYGVNSTEKGDLSSESTVSRIRTEHFPLTLESARPSHTSQYLCASSSPIGRAFFGQGTRLTVV.

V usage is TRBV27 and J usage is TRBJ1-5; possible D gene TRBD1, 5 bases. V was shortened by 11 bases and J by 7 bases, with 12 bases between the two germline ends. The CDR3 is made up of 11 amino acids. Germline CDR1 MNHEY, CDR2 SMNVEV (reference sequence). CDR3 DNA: TGTGCCCGACGGGGGAACCAGCCCCAGCATTTT. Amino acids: CARRGNQPQHF.

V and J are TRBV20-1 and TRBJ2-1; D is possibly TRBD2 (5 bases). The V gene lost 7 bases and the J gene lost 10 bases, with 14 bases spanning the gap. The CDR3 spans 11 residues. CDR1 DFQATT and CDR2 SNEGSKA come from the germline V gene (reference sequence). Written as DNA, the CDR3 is TGCAGTGTAACGGGGAGTCTGGAGCAGTTCTTC. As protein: CSVTGSLEQFF.

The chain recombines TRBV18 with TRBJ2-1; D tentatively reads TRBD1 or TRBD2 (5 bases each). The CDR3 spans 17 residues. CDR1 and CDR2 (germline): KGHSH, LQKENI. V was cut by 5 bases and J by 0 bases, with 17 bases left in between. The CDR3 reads CASSWDYGASSYNEQFF. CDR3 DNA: TGTGCCAGCTCATGGGATTACGGGGCCAGCTCCTACAATGAGCAGTTCTTC.

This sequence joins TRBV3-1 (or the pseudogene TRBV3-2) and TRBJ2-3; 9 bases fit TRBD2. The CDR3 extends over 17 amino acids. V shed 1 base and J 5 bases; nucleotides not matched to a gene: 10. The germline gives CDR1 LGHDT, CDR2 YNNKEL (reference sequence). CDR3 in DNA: TGTGCCAGCAGCCAAGGGAGGGCTAGCGGGAATGTAGATACGCAGTATTTT. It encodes CASSQGRASGNVDTQYF.

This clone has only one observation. For the CDR3, the DNA is TGTGCCAGCTCTCCAGGGAACGCCTACGAGCAGTACTTC. It encodes CASSPGNAYEQYF. The chain employs TRBV18 and TRBJ2-7, with TRBD1 as a possible D gene (5 bases). This CDR3 contains 13 residues. V lost 6 bases and J lost 2, with 11 bases in between. Germline-derived CDR1 and CDR2 are KGHSH and LQKENI.

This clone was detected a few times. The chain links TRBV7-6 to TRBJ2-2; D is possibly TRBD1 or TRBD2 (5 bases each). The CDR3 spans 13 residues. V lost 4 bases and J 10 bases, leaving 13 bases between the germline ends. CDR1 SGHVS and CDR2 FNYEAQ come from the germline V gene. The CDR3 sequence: CASSWDLLTELFF. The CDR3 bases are TGTGCCAGCAGCTGGGACCTCCTCACGGAGCTGTTTTTT.

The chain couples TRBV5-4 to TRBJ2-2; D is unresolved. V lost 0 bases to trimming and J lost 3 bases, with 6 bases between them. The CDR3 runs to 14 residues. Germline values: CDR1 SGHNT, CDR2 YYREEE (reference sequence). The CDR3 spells CASSLGVDTGELFF. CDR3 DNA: TGTGCCAGCAGCTTGGGGGTCGACACCGGGGAGCTGTTTTTT.

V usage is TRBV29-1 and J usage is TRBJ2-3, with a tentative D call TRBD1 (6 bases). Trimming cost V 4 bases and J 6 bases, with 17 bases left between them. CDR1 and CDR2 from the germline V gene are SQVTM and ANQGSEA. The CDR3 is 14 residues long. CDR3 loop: CSVAFGTSSDTQYF. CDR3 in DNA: TGCAGCGTTGCATTCGGGACAAGTTCGGATACGCAGTATTTT.

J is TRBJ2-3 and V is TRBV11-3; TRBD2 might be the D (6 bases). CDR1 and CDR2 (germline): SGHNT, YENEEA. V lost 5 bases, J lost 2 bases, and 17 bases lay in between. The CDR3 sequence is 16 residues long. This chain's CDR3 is CASSPGRDTLTDTQYF. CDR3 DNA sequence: TGTGCCAGCAGCCCTGGGCGGGATACCCTCACAGATACGCAGTATTTT.

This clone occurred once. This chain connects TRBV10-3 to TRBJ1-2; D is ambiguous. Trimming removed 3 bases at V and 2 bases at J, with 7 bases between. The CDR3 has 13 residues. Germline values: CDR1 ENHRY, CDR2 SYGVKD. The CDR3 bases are TGTGCCATCAGTGACGGCAGGAACTATGGCTACACCTTC. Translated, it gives CAISDGRNYGYTF.

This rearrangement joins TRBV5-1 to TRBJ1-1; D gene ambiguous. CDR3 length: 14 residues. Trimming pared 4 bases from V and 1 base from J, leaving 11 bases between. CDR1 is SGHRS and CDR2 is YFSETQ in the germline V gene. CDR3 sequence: CASSVVGGNTEAFF. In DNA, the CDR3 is TGCGCCAGCAGCGTGGTTGGCGGGAACACTGAAGCTTTCTTT.

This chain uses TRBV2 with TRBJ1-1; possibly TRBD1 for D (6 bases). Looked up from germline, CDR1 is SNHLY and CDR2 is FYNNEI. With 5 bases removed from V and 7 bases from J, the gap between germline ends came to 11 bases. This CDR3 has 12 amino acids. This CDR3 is CASSLGGGEAFF. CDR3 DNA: TGTGCCAGCAGTTTAGGGGGGGGTGAAGCTTTCTTT.